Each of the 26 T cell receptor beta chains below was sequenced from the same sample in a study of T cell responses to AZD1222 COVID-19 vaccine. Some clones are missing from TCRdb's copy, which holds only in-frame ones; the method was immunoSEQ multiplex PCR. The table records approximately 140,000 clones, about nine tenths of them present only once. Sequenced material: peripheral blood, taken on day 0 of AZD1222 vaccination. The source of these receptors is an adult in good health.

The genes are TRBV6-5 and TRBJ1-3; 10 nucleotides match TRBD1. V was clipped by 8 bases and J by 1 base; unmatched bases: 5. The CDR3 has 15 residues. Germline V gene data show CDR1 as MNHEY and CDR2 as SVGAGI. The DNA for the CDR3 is TGTGCCAGCCGGGGACAGGGGATGTCTGGAAACACCATATATTTT. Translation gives CASRGQGMSGNTIYF.

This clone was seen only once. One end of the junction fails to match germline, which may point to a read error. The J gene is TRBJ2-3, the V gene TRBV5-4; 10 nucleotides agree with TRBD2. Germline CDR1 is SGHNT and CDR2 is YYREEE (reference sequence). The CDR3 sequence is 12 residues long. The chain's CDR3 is CASSLGLAGEIF. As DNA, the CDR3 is TGTGCCAGCAGCTTGGGGCTAGCGGGGGAAATTTTT.

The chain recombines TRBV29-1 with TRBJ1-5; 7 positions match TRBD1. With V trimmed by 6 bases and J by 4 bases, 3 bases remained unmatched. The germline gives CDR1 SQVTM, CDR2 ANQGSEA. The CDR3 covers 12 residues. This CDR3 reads CSVGDSNQPQHF. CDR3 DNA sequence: TGCAGCGTGGGGGACAGTAATCAGCCCCAGCATTTT.

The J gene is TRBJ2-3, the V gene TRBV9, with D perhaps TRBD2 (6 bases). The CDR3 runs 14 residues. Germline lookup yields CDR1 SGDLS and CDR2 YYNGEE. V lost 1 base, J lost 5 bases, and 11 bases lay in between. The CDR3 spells CASSVSGSLDTQYF. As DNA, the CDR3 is TGTGCCAGCAGCGTATCCGGGAGCCTAGATACGCAGTATTTT.

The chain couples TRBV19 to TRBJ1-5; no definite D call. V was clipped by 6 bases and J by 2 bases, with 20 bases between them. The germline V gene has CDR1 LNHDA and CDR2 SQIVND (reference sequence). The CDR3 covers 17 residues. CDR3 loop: CASSPQDPLVGNQPQHF. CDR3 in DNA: TGTGCCAGTAGCCCCCAGGACCCCCTAGTAGGCAATCAGCCCCAGCATTTT.

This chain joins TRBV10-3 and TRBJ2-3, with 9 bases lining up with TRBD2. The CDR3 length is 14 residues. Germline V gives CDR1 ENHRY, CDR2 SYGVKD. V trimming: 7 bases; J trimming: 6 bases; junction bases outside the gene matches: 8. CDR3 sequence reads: CAINPSGMVDTQYF. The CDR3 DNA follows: TGTGCCATCAATCCTAGCGGGATGGTTGATACGCAGTATTTT.

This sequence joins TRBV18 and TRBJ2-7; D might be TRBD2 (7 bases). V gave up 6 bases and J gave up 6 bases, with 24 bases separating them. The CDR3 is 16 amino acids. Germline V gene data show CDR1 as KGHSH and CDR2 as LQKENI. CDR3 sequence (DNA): TGTGCCAGCTCCCTCCTCGGGACAAGGGGCGGGAGCGAGCAGTACTTC. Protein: CASSLLGTRGGSEQYF.

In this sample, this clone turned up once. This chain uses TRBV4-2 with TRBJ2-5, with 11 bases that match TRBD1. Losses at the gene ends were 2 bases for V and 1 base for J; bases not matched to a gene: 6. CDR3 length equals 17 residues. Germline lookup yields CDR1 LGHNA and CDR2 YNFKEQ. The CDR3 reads CASSQSHGTGGQETQYF. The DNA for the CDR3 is TGTGCCAGCAGCCAATCCCATGGGACAGGGGGCCAAGAGACCCAGTACTTC.

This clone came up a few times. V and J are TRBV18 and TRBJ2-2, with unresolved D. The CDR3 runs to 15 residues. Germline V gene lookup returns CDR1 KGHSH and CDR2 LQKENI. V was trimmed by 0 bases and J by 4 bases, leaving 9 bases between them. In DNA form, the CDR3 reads TGTGCCAGCTCACCACCCATAATTTCCACCGGGGAGCTGTTTTTT. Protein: CASSPPIISTGELFF.

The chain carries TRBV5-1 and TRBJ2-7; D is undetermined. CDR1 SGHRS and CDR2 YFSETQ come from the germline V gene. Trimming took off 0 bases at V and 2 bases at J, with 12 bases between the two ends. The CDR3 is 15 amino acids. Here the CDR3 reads CASSLAWGQTYEQYF. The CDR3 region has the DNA TGCGCCAGCAGCTTGGCTTGGGGTCAGACCTACGAGCAGTACTTC.

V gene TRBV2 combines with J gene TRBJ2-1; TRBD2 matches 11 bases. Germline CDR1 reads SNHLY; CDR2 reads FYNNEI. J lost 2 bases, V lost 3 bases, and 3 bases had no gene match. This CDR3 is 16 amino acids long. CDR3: CASSDVSGGAYNEQFF. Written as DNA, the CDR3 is TGTGCCAGCAGTGATGTTAGCGGGGGGGCCTACAATGAGCAGTTCTTC.

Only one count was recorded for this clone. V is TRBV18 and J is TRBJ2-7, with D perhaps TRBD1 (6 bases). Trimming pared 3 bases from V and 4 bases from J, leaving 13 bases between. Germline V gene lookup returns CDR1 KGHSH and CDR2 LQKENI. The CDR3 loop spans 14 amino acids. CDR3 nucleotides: TGTGCCAGCTCACCTTCTGTCGGACAGTACGAGCAGTACTTC. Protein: CASSPSVGQYEQYF.

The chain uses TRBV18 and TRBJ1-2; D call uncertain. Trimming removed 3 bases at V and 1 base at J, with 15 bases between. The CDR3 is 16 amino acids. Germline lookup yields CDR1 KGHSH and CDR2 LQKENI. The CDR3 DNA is TGTGCCAGCTCACCCATTGGGGAGCAAAGTAACTATGGCTACACCTTC. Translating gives CASSPIGEQSNYGYTF.

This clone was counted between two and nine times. CDR3 sequence reads: CASKRESGSNQPQHF. The CDR3 bases are TGTGCCAGTAAGAGGGAGTCCGGGAGCAATCAGCCCCAGCATTTT. This rearrangement joins TRBV19 to TRBJ1-5; D unresolved. This CDR3 region has 15 residues. The V gene's germline CDR1 is LNHDA and CDR2 SQIVND (reference sequence). The ends were cut back, 7 bases at V and 1 base at J, with 14 bases in the middle.

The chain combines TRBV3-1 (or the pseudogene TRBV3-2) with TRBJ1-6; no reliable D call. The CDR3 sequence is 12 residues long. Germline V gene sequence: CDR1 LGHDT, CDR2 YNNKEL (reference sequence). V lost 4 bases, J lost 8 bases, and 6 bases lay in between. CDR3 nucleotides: TGTGCCAGCAGCCCCTTCGATTCACCCCTCCACTTT. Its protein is CASSPFDSPLHF.

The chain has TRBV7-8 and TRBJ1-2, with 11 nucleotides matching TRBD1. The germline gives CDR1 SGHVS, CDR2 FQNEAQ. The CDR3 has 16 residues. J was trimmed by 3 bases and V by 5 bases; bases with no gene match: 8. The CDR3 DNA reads TGTGCCAGCAGCCTACGGGACAGGGGGTTTCACTATGGCTACACCTTC. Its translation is CASSLRDRGFHYGYTF.

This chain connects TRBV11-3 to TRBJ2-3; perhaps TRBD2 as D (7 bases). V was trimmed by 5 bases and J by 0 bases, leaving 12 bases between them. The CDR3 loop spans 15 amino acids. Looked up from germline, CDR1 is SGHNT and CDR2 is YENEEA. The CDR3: CASSLGGVSTDTQYF. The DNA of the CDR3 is TGTGCCAGCAGCCTAGGGGGGGTAAGCACAGATACGCAGTATTTT. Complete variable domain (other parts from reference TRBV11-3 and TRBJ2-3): EAGVVQSPRYKIIEKKQPVAFWCNPISGHNTLYWYLQNLGQGPELLIRYENEEAVDDSQLPKDRFSAERLKGVDSTLKIQPAELGDSAVYLCASSLGGVSTDTQYFGPGTRLTVL.

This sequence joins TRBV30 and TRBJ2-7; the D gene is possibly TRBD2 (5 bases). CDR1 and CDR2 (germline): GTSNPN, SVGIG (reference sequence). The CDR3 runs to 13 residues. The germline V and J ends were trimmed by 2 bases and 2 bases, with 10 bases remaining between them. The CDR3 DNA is TGTGCCTGGAGTCGGGGTTTCACCTACGAGCAGTACTTC. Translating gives CAWSRGFTYEQYF.

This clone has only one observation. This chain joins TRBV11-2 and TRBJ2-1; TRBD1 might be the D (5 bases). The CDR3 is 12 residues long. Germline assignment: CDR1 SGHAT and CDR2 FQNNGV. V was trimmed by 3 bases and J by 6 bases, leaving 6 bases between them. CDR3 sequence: CASSLGPNEQFF. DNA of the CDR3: TGTGCCAGCAGCTTGGGGCCCAATGAGCAGTTCTTC.

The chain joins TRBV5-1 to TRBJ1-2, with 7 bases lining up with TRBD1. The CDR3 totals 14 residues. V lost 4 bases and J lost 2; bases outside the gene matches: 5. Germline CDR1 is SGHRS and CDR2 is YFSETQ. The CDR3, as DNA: TGCGCCAGCAGCACCGGACAGGTGAACTATGGCTACACCTTC. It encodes CASSTGQVNYGYTF.

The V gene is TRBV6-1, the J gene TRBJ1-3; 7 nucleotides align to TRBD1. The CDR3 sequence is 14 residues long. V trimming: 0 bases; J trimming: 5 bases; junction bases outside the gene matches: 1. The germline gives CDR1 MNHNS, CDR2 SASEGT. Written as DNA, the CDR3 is TGTGCCAGCAGTGAAGCAGGGGGCCGAAACACCATATATTTT. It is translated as CASSEAGGRNTIYF.

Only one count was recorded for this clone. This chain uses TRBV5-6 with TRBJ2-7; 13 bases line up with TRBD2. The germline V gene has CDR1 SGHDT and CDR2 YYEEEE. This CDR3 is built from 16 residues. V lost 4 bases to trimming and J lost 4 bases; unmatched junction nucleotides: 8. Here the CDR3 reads CASSPRLAGGGYEQYF. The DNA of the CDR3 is TGTGCCAGCAGCCCCAGACTAGCGGGAGGCGGTTACGAGCAGTACTTC.

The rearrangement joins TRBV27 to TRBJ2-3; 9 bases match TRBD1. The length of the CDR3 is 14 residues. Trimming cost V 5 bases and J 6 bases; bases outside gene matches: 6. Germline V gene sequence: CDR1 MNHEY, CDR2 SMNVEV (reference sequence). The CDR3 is CASSPGTGFDTQYF. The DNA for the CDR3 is TGTGCCAGCAGTCCCGGGACAGGGTTCGATACGCAGTATTTT.

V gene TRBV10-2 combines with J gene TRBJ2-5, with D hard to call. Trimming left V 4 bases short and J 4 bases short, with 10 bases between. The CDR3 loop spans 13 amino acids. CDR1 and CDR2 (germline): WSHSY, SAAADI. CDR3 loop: CASSGRIGETQYF. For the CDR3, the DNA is TGCGCCAGCAGTGGAAGGATAGGAGAGACCCAGTACTTC.

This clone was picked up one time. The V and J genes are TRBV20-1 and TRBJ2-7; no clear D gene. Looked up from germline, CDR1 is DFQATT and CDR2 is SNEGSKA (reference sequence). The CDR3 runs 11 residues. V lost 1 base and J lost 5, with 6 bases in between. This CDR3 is CSARVLDEQYF. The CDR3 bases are TGCAGTGCTAGAGTTCTAGACGAGCAGTACTTC.

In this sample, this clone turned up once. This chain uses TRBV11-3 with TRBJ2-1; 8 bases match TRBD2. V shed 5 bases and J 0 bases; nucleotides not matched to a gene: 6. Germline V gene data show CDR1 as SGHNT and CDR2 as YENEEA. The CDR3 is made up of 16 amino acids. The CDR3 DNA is TGTGCCAGCAGCCCGGGGGGGGGTTCCTCCTACAATGAGCAGTTCTTC. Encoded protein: CASSPGGGSSYNEQFF.